These T cell receptor beta chains were read from a single sample in a study of blood T cell repertoires in COVID-19. Some clones are missing from TCRdb's copy, which holds only in-frame ones; the method was immunoSEQ multiplex PCR. The sample carries fewer than 400,000 clones, around 84% recorded once. Material for sequencing was peripheral blood. These receptors all stem from a human donor in a cohort sampled during active COVID-19. The CDR3 runs from the conserved cysteine through the conserved F or W. The order of the fields is J gene, V gene, CDR3 protein.

>TRBJ1-2|TRBV28
CASSVDRGRSGYTF
>TRBJ2-5|TRBV11-1
CASSSRTGSGRPQYF
>TRBJ1-1|TRBV20-1
CSASARDRGHTEAFF
>TRBJ2-3|TRBV28
CATRDSGTSGSLGTDTQYF
>TRBJ2-1|TRBV11-3
CASSPGGTGVGNEQFF
>TRBJ1-2|TRBV29-1
CSVGEGQVGGYTF
>TRBJ2-1|TRBV9
CASSAGGGAGSYNEQFF
>TRBJ2-1|TRBV28
CASSLMKGFTGPPGDEQFF
>TRBJ1-2|TRBV10-3
CAMGTTGSDYGYTF
>TRBJ2-1|TRBV27
CASSSGTSGYNEQFF
>TRBJ2-1|TRBV6-5
CASTRDRGSNEQFF
>TRBJ2-3|TRBV4-2
CASSQDVGDYPHTDTQYF
>TRBJ1-2|TRBV18
CASSPSGRALNYGYTF
>TRBJ1-6|TRBV5-6
CASSPPSGGTPLHF
>TRBJ2-1|TRBV11-2
CATNRGGNEQFF
>TRBJ2-7|TRBV2
CASSGREVSYEQYF
>TRBJ2-7|TRBV6-5
CASSLTGNSYEQYF
>TRBJ2-6|TRBV5-1
CASKAQAGPPGSGANVLTF
>TRBJ2-7|TRBV6-1
CASSEEGDRGREQYF
>TRBJ2-5|TRBV5-4
CASSPGGGKETQYF
>TRBJ2-2|TRBV13
CASSLKRVNTGELFF
>TRBJ1-3|TRBV30
CAWSQGNTIYF
>TRBJ2-2|TRBV9
CASSRRTGGTGELFF
>TRBJ2-7|TRBV6-5
CASSPTGTSGGEQYF
>TRBJ2-2|TRBV5-1
CASSPPGGELFF
>TRBJ2-1|TRBV4-1
CASSQETSGIYNEQFF
>TRBJ1-3|TRBV2
CASTVPGSGNTIYF
>TRBJ1-5|TRBV19
CASSIDRGREQPQHF
>TRBJ2-6|TRBV6-2/TRBV6-3
CASGSTGVGANVLTF
>TRBJ2-3|TRBV19
CASSNLAGDVADTQYF
>TRBJ1-1|TRBV19
CASIPRHFSGGGTEAFF